Listed below are T cell receptor beta chains from one sample, sequenced in a study of shared clonotypes between healthy human individuals. TCRdb's table, derived via immunoSEQ multiplex PCR, lists solely in-frame clones and lacks some. This repertoire shows about 2.1 million clones, about 94% found once; its top ten account for around 1.7%. The specimen sequenced was naive CD8+ T cells from PBMCs. These receptor sequences come from a man between 18 and 29 years old in good health. Some clones in this sample may be carry-over from other donors' samples. Both conserved end residues are trimmed from each CDR3. D genes are given only for firm matches. Size is stated for part of the rows, as once, few or many counts, or as a class when the clone is expanded.

D gene | J gene | V gene | clone size | CDR3 protein
. | TRBJ1-2 | TRBV9 | . | ASSAPPYGYT
TRBD1 | TRBJ1-2 | TRBV7-9 | . | ASSSSRTGKDGYT
. | TRBJ1-2 | TRBV12-5 | . | ASGRDPSSPQVEGYT
. | TRBJ1-1 | TRBV28 | few | ASSLGDTEAF
TRBD2 | TRBJ2-3 | TRBV7-8 | . | ASSLLKGLAGGPDTQY
TRBD2 | TRBJ2-5 | TRBV4-3 | . | ASSQDALAGGQETQY
. | TRBJ2-1 | TRBV2 | . | ASSGLGNLNEQF
TRBD2 | TRBJ2-2 | TRBV14 | once | ASSHSRTSPIGPGELF
. | TRBJ1-1 | TRBV6-5 | . | ASLQRDENTEAF
. | TRBJ2-1 | TRBV2 | . | ASSGGPPGFGNEQF
TRBD2 | . | TRBV11-2 | . | ASSSRTSASYEQY
. | TRBJ2-7 | TRBV11-1 | once | ASSARTAPYEQY